These 11 T cell receptor beta chains were sequenced from one sample in a study of cytotoxic CD8 clonotypes in ibrutinib-treated CLL. Sequencing was performed with immunoSEQ multiplex PCR; in TCRdb, only in-frame clones are kept and a portion is missing. The data show about 300,000 clones, with roughly 76% seen just once and about 6% held by the top ten. Sequenced here: PBMCs, sampled at disease progression, from a patient treated with ibrutinib. These TCRs come from a human donor with chronic lymphocytic leukemia.

The genes are TRBV2 and TRBJ1-4; no definite D call. The CDR3 loop spans 11 amino acids. The V gene lost 9 bases and the J gene lost 8 bases, with 10 bases spanning the gap. Per germline, CDR1 SNHLY and CDR2 FYNNEI. This CDR3 is CASLLYEKLFF. The CDR3 DNA is TGTGCCAGTCTTTTATACGAAAAACTGTTTTTT.

V usage is TRBV4-1 and J usage is TRBJ2-1, with D tentatively TRBD1 (5 bases). This CDR3 is 15 amino acids long. CDR1 is MGHRA and CDR2 is YSYEKL in the germline V gene. Trimming took off 1 base at V and 8 bases at J, with 15 bases between the two ends. The CDR3 loop is CASSQVSPRVDEQFF. Here the CDR3 DNA reads TGCGCCAGCAGCCAAGTGAGTCCCAGGGTAGATGAGCAGTTCTTC.

The chain employs TRBV28 and TRBJ2-5; 10 nucleotides agree with TRBD1. This CDR3 region has 15 residues. Losses at the gene ends were 3 bases for V and 5 bases for J; bases not matched to a gene: 6. Germline V gives CDR1 MDHEN, CDR2 SYDVKM. CDR3 sequence (DNA): TGTGCCAGCAGTTTCCGGCCGGGACAGGGGGAGACCCAGTACTTC. As protein: CASSFRPGQGETQYF.

V is TRBV4-3 and J is TRBJ2-7; D uncertain. The CDR3 length is 14 residues. Per the germline V gene, CDR1 is LGHNA and CDR2 is YSLEER. With 0 bases removed from V and 3 bases from J, the gap between germline ends came to 9 bases. CDR3 nucleotides: TGCGCCAGCAGCCAAGATACTACCAACTACGAGCAGTACTTC. Its protein product is CASSQDTTNYEQYF.

The chain couples TRBV7-2 to TRBJ1-1, with 7 bases aligning to TRBD1. The trim removed 5 bases at V and 5 bases at J, leaving 8 bases unmatched. This CDR3 spans 14 amino acids. Germline CDR1 SGHTA, CDR2 FQGNSA. The CDR3 DNA follows: TGTGCCAGCAGCGCCAGACAGGGAGGGACTGAAGCTTTCTTT. This codes for CASSARQGGTEAFF.

The V gene is TRBV18, the J gene TRBJ2-3; 7 nucleotides line up with TRBD2. The V segment lost 4 bases and the J segment 6 bases; nucleotides outside the gene matches: 10. The CDR3 is 15 residues long. Germline lookup yields CDR1 KGHSH and CDR2 LQKENI. This CDR3 is CASSLRLGGSDTQYF. DNA of the CDR3: TGTGCCAGCTCACTCCGTCTCGGGGGGTCGGATACGCAGTATTTT.

This clone has just one count. This sequence joins TRBV9 and TRBJ1-5, with a weak D call TRBD1 (5 bases). CDR1 and CDR2 from the germline V gene are SGDLS and YYNGEE. The CDR3 length is 15 residues. Trimming left V 4 bases short and J 3 bases short, with 14 bases between. CDR3 sequence reads: CASSPGGRVNQPQHF. In DNA, the CDR3 is TGTGCCAGCAGCCCTGGGGGAAGGGTCAATCAGCCCCAGCATTTT. Drawing the rest from reference TRBV9 and TRBJ1-5, the complete variable domain is DSGVTQTPKHLITATGQRVTLRCSPRSGDLSVYWYQQSLDQGLQFLIQYYNGEERAKGNILERFSAQQFPDLHSELNLSSLELGDSALYFCASSPGGRVNQPQHFGDGTRLSIL.

The rearrangement uses TRBV7-3 and TRBJ1-4, with D perhaps TRBD1 (6 bases). Germline V lookup: CDR1 SGHTA, CDR2 FQGTGA. Trimming shortened V by 9 bases and J by 6 bases, and 8 bases separated the two germline ends. The CDR3 contains 11 residues. The CDR3 DNA sequence: TGTGCCAGAAACAGGGATGAAAAACTGTTTTTT. Protein product: CARNRDEKLFF. The full variable domain, with the rest looked up from reference TRBV7-3 and TRBJ1-4, is GAGVSQTPSNKVTEKGKYVELRCDPISGHTALYWYRQSLGQGPEFLIYFQGTGAADDSGLPNDRFFAVRPEGSVSTLKIQRTERGDSAVYLCARNRDEKLFFGSGTQLSVL.

The V and J genes are TRBV7-2 and TRBJ2-2; 13 nucleotides line up with TRBD2. The CDR3 extends over 18 amino acids. Trimming took 2 bases from V and 4 from J; bases not matched to a gene: 7. Germline V gives CDR1 SGHTA, CDR2 FQGNSA. The CDR3 sequence is CASSLRLAGGGGTGELFF. The CDR3 DNA reads as TGTGCCAGCAGCTTAAGACTAGCGGGAGGCGGGGGCACCGGGGAGCTGTTTTTT.

The sample holds one count of this clone. V and J are TRBV27 and TRBJ2-3; D uncertain. V was trimmed by 1 base and J by 4 bases, leaving 9 bases between them. The CDR3 spans 14 residues. In germline, CDR1 is MNHEY, CDR2 SMNVEV (reference sequence). CDR3 DNA: TGTGCCAGCAGTTTATTCCGAGGCGCAGATACGCAGTATTTT. This gives the protein CASSLFRGADTQYF.

The chain couples TRBV6-1 to TRBJ2-2; D is possibly TRBD2 (6 bases). CDR3 length equals 17 residues. Per germline, CDR1 MNHNS and CDR2 SASEGT. Trimming stripped 3 bases from V and 5 bases from J, with 19 bases between. CDR3 sequence (DNA): TGTGCCAGCAGTGACCCCCGGGAGTCTAGACTGACCGGGGAGCTGTTTTTT. Its translation: CASSDPRESRLTGELFF.